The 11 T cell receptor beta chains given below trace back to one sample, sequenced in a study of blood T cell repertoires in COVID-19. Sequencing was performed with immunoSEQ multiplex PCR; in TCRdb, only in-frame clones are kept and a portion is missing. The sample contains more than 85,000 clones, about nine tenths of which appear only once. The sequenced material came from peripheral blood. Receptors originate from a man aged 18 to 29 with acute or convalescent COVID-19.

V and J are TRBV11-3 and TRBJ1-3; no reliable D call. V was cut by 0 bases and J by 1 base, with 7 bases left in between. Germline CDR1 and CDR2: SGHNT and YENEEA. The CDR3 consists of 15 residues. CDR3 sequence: CASSLDSGSGNTIYF. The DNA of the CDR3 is TGTGCCAGCAGCTTAGATTCAGGATCTGGAAACACCATATATTTT.

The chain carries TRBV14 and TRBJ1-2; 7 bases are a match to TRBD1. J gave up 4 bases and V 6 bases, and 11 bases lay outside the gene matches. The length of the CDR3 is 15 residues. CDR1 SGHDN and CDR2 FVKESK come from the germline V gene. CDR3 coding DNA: TGTGCCAGCAGTCCCAGGACAGGCGATTCCTATGGCTACACCTTC. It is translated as CASSPRTGDSYGYTF.

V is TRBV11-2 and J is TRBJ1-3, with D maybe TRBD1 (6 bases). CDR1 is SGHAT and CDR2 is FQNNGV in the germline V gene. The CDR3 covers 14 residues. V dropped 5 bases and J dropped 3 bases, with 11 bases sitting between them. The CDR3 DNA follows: TGTGCCAGCAGCATCGGACAGTTTGGAAACACCATATATTTT. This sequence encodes CASSIGQFGNTIYF.

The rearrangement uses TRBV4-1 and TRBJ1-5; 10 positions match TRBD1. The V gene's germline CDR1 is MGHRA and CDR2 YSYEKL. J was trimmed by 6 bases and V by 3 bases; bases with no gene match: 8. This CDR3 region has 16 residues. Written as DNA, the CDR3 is TGCGCCAGCAGCCAGGAGGGACAGGGGTGGTCTCAGCCCCAGCATTTT. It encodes CASSQEGQGWSQPQHF.

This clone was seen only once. CDR3 in amino acids: CASSYSDREWDGYTF. DNA for the CDR3: TGTGCCAGCAGTTACTCGGACAGGGAATGGGACGGCTACACCTTC. The V and J genes are TRBV6-5 and TRBJ1-2; 8 positions agree with TRBD1. V lost 0 bases, J lost 8 bases, and 8 bases stayed unmatched. The CDR3 sequence is 15 residues long. Per germline, CDR1 MNHEY and CDR2 SVGAGI.

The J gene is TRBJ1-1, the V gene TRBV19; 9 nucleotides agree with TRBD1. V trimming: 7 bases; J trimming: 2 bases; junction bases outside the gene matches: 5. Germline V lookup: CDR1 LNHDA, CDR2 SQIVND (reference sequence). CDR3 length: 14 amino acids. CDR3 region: CASNPTGGNTEAFF. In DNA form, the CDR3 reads TGTGCCAGTAACCCGACAGGGGGTAACACTGAAGCTTTCTTT.

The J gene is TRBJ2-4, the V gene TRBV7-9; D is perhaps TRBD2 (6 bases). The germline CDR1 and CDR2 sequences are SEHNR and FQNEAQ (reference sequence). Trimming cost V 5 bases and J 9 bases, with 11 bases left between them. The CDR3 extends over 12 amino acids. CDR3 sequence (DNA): TGTGCCAGCAGCGCTGCGGGGAGCATTCAGTACTTC. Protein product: CASSAAGSIQYF. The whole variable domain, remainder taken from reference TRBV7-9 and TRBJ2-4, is DTGVSQNPRHKITKRGQNVTFRCDPISEHNRLYWYRQTLGQGPEFLTYFQNEAQLEKSRLLSDRFSAERPKGSFSTLEIQRTEQGDSAMYLCASSAAGSIQYFGAGTRLSVL.

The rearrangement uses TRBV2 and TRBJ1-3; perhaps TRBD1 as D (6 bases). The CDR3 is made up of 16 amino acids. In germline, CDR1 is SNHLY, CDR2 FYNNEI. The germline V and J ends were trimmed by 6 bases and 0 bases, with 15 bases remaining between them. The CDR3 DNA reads TGTGCCAGCAGGCCCCAGGGGATCTACTCTGGAAACACCATATATTTT. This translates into CASRPQGIYSGNTIYF. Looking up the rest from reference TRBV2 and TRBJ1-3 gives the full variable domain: EPEVTQTPSHQVTQMGQEVILRCVPISNHLYFYWYRQILGQKVEFLVSFYNNEISEKSEIFDDQFSVERPDGSNFTLKIRSTKLEDSAMYFCASRPQGIYSGNTIYFGEGSWLTVV.

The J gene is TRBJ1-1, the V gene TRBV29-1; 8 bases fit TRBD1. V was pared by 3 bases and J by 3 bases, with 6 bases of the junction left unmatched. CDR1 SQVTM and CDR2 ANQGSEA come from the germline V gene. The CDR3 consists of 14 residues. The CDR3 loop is CSVDPQGADTEAFF. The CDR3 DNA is TGCAGCGTTGACCCGCAGGGGGCGGACACTGAAGCTTTCTTT.

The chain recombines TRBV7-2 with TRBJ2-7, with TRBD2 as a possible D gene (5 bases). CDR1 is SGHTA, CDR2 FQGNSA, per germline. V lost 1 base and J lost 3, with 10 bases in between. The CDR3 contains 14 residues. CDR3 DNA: TGTGCCAGCAGCTTAGAAGGACTGCGCTACGAGCAGTACTTC. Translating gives CASSLEGLRYEQYF.

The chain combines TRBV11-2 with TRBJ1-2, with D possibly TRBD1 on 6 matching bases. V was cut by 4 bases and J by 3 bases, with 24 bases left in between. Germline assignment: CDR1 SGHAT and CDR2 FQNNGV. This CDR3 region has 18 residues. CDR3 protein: CASSSLQRTDPQDYGYTF. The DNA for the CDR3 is TGTGCCAGCAGCTCCCTCCAACGGACAGACCCACAGGACTATGGCTACACCTTC.